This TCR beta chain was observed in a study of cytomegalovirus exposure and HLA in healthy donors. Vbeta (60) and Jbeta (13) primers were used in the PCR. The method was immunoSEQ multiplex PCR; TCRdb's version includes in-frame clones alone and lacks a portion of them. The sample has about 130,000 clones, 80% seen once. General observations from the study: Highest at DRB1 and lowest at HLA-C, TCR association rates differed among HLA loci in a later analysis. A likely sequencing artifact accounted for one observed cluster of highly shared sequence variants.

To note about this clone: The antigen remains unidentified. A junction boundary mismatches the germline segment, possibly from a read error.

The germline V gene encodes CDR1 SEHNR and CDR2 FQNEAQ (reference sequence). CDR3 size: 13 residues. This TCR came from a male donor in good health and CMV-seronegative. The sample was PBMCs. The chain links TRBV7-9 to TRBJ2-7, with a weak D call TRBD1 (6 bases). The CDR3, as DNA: TGTTCCAGCAGCCAGGGGACCGCCTACGAGCAGTACTTC. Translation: CSSSQGTAYEQYF. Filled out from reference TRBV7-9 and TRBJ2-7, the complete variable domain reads DTGVSQNPRHKITKRGQNVTFRCDPISEHNRLYWYRQTLGQGPEFLTYFQNEAQLEKSRLLSDRFSAERPKGSFSTLEIQRTEQGDSAMYLCSSSQGTAYEQYFGPGTRLTVT.